These T cell receptor beta chains were read from a single sample in a study of T cell responses to AZD1222 COVID-19 vaccine. TCRdb keeps only in-frame clones here, not all; method: immunoSEQ multiplex PCR. The sample lists approximately 120,000 clones, around 90% occurring once. Sample: peripheral blood, taken on day 0 of MenACWY control vaccination. All receptors derive from an adult in good health. Each CDR3 is given with its conserved first and last residue. The D gene is left open where the match is weak. Some rows mark clone size as missing; the rest say once, few, many or name a class of expanded clone.

j_gene	abundance	len	v_gene	d_gene	CDR3nt	CDR3aa
TRBJ2-7	NA	15	TRBV7-6	TRBD1	TGTGCCAGCAGCTTAGAAGACAGGGGGGGCTACGAGCAGTACTTC	CASSLEDRGGYEQYF
TRBJ2-1	NA	14	TRBV7-3	TRBD2	TGTGCCAGCAGCCGACTAGCGGAGTCCAATGAGCAGTTCTTC	CASSRLAESNEQFF
TRBJ1-5	NA	14	TRBV28	NA	TGTGCCAGCAGTCAAGGGACGGTCAATCAGCCCCAGCATTTT	CASSQGTVNQPQHF
TRBJ1-2	NA	18	TRBV3-1/TRBV3-2	TRBD1	TGTGCCAGCAGCCAAGTGAAGGGGCTGGACAGGGAGGCCTATGGCTACACCTTC	CASSQVKGLDREAYGYTF
TRBJ1-1	NA	18	TRBV30	TRBD1	TGTGCCTGGAGTGTAATTAGGGGGACAGGGTCTACCAACACTGAAGCTTTCTTT	CAWSVIRGTGSTNTEAFF
TRBJ2-7	NA	14	TRBV7-8	TRBD2	TGTGCCAGCAGCTTAGGACTAGCGGGAGACGAGCAGTACTTC	CASSLGLAGDEQYF
TRBJ2-7	NA	13	TRBV30	TRBD1	TGTGCCCGTAGACAGGGGAACTCCTACGAGCAGTACTTC	CARRQGNSYEQYF
TRBJ2-3	NA	14	TRBV7-3	TRBD2	TGTGCCAGCAGCTTAGGGGGGGTTGTAGATACGCAGTATTTT	CASSLGGVVDTQYF
TRBJ2-3	NA	20	TRBV6-6	TRBD1	TGTGCCAGCAGTCAATGGGCCCTGGGACAGGGGATATCTAGCACAGATACGCAGTATTTT	CASSQWALGQGISSTDTQYF
TRBJ1-1	once	18	TRBV5-4	TRBD1	TGTGCCAGCAGCTTGGGGGGAAAGACAGGGGTGGTGAACACTGAAGCTTTCTTT	CASSLGGKTGVVNTEAFF
TRBJ2-7	few	14	TRBV9	TRBD2	TGTGCCAGCAGCCCACCTAGCGGGAGGTTCGAGCAGTACTTC	CASSPPSGRFEQYF
TRBJ1-1	NA	14	TRBV2	NA	TGTGCCAGCAGTGAAGCCCGGACACGACTTGAAGCTTTCTTT	CASSEARTRLEAFF
TRBJ1-1	NA	18	TRBV4-1	NA	TGCGCCAGCAGCCAAGGCGTCGGGGCTTTTGACAGACCCACTGAAGCTTTCTTT	CASSQGVGAFDRPTEAFF
TRBJ2-6	NA	20	TRBV18	NA	TGTGCCAGCTCAATCGGGCCCCCCAGGGGGGGTAACTCTGGGGCCAACGTCCTGACTTTC	CASSIGPPRGGNSGANVLTF
TRBJ2-2	NA	15	TRBV3-1/TRBV3-2	TRBD1	TGTGCCAGCAGCCCCGGGACAGTGGGCACCGGGGAGCTGTTTTTT	CASSPGTVGTGELFF
TRBJ1-2	NA	12	TRBV5-1	NA	TGCGCCAGCAGCCCCAACGATGATGGCTACACCTTC	CASSPNDDGYTF
TRBJ1-6	NA	17	TRBV21-1	NA	TGTGCCAGCAGCCCGCGATCGGGACAGGGAACGGGTTCACCCCTCCACTTT	CASSPRSGQGTGSPLHF
TRBJ1-6	once	15	TRBV9	NA	TGTGCCAGCAGCGTAGCTTCAGGCTATAATTCACCCCTCCACTTT	CASSVASGYNSPLHF
TRBJ2-3	NA	16	TRBV7-3	TRBD1	TGTGCCAGCAGCTTACAGGGGGCGAGGGGCACAGATACGCAGTATTTT	CASSLQGARGTDTQYF
TRBJ2-7	NA	13	TRBV12-3/TRBV12-4	NA	TGTGCCAGCAGGTTGGGGTACTCCTACGAGCAGTACTTC	CASRLGYSYEQYF
TRBJ2-7	NA	13	TRBV19	TRBD2	TGTGCCACCCGGCCCACCGGGGGGTACGAGCAGTACTTC	CATRPTGGYEQYF
TRBJ2-3	NA	14	TRBV6-5	NA	TGTGCCAGCACCTCGGGACTGTACACAGATACGCAGTATTTT	CASTSGLYTDTQYF
TRBJ1-5	NA	14	TRBV18	TRBD1	TGTGCCAGCTCACCGACAGGGGGCGGTCAGCCCCAGCATTTT	CASSPTGGGQPQHF
TRBJ2-7	NA	16	TRBV11-3	TRBD2	TGTGCCAGCAGCCAAAGGACTAGCGGGAGTGCAGGCGAGCAGTACTTC	CASSQRTSGSAGEQYF
TRBJ2-3	NA	17	TRBV4-1	TRBD2	TGCGCCAGCAGCCGGGAGGGGCTAGCGGGGAGCACAGATACGCAGTATTTT	CASSREGLAGSTDTQYF
TRBJ1-5	NA	15	TRBV3-1/TRBV3-2	NA	TGTGCCAGCAGCCTAGGGGGAGGCCGGGATCAGCCCCAGCATTTT	CASSLGGGRDQPQHF
TRBJ1-5	once	15	TRBV25-1	NA	TGTGCCAGCAGTGTAGGCAGGACTCGCAATCAGCCCCAGCATTTT	CASSVGRTRNQPQHF
TRBJ2-7	NA	13	TRBV7-2	NA	TGTGCCAGCAGCTTACGGGGTACCTACGAGCAGTACTTC	CASSLRGTYEQYF
TRBJ1-4	NA	13	TRBV2	NA	TGTGCCAGCAGGACTGGGGCTCCTGAAAAACTGTTTTTT	CASRTGAPEKLFF
TRBJ1-4	NA	14	TRBV28	NA	TGTGCCAGCAGTCCCCCTTCCCTTAATGAAAAACTGTTTTTT	CASSPPSLNEKLFF
TRBJ1-2	NA	15	TRBV2	NA	TGTGCCAGCAGTGAAGGACTCGGGCAGAACTATGGCTACACCTTC	CASSEGLGQNYGYTF
TRBJ1-2	NA	15	TRBV21-1	NA	TGTGCCAGCCCTAATACTCCCGACTATTACTATGGCTACACCTTC	CASPNTPDYYYGYTF
TRBJ1-3	NA	15	TRBV6-5	TRBD1	TGTGCCAGCAGCCTCGGACAGGGAGTAGGAAACACCATATATTTT	CASSLGQGVGNTIYF
TRBJ2-2	NA	15	TRBV19	TRBD1	TGTGCCAGTAGTATCCCCGCAGGGGGCCTCGGGGAGCTGTTTTTT	CASSIPAGGLGELFF
TRBJ1-1	NA	17	TRBV4-3	NA	TGCGCCAGCAGCCAAGACGTTAATTTAGGGGCTAACACTGAAGCTTTCTTT	CASSQDVNLGANTEAFF
TRBJ1-2	few	15	TRBV27	TRBD1	TGTGCCAGCAGTCCAGCCTTAACAGGGGGCGCGCGCTACACCTTC	CASSPALTGGARYTF
TRBJ1-5	NA	20	TRBV19	NA	TGTGCCAGTAGTATTCCACCGGGACATCTAAGTTTCCTGAACAATCAGCCCCAGCATTTT	CASSIPPGHLSFLNNQPQHF
TRBJ1-2	NA	17	TRBV4-2	NA	TGTGCCAGCAGCCCACCCGGGACAACCAAAGGGGTTAATGGCTACACCTTC	CASSPPGTTKGVNGYTF
TRBJ2-7	once	14	TRBV28	NA	TGTGCCAGCAGTTTTCCGGGACGCGGATACGAGCAGTACTTC	CASSFPGRGYEQYF
TRBJ2-2	NA	17	TRBV3-1/TRBV3-2	TRBD2	TGTGCCAGCAGCCAAGGCCTCTTAGCGGGAGAGTCCGGGGAGCTGTTTTTT	CASSQGLLAGESGELFF
TRBJ1-6	few	14	TRBV5-1	NA	TGCGCCAGCACTCCTGGGGGGGGTCCCTCACCCCTCCACTTT	CASTPGGGPSPLHF
TRBJ1-1	NA	14	TRBV7-2	NA	TGTGCCAGCAGCTTAGCGGTGGGTAACACTGAAGCTTTCTTT	CASSLAVGNTEAFF
TRBJ1-3	NA	14	TRBV28	NA	TGTGCCAGCAGCAAAGGGGGTTCTGGAAACACCATATATTTT	CASSKGGSGNTIYF
TRBJ2-3	NA	15	TRBV18	TRBD2	TGTGCCAGCTCACCGGGACTAGCGGACGGGGATACGCAGTATTTT	CASSPGLADGDTQYF
TRBJ1-1	NA	15	TRBV4-1	NA	TGCGCCAGCAGCCAAGCCCCGGGGATGAACACTGAAGCTTTCTTT	CASSQAPGMNTEAFF
TRBJ2-7	NA	16	TRBV14	TRBD2	TGTGCCAGCAGCCCCGGACTAGCGGACCTCTCCTACGAGCAGTACTTC	CASSPGLADLSYEQYF
TRBJ1-5	once	13	TRBV2	NA	TGTGCCAGCAGGAAGGGGGGCAGTCAGCCCCAGCATTTT	CASRKGGSQPQHF
TRBJ1-3	NA	14	TRBV3-1/TRBV3-2	TRBD1	TGTGCCAGCAGCCAGTCAACAGGGGAATCGTCCATATATTTT	CASSQSTGESSIYF
TRBJ1-4	NA	15	TRBV6-5	TRBD1	TGTGCCAGCAGCTTAGGGACAGGGCATAGTGAAAAACTGTTTTTT	CASSLGTGHSEKLFF
TRBJ2-7	NA	16	TRBV27	NA	TGTGCCAGCAGTTTTTATTTGACTAGTTCATGGTACGAGCAGTACTTC	CASSFYLTSSWYEQYF
TRBJ2-1	NA	15	TRBV9	TRBD2	TGTGCCAGCAGCGGGACTAGCGGGACTTACAATGAGCAGTTCTTC	CASSGTSGTYNEQFF
TRBJ2-5	NA	13	TRBV11-3	NA	TGTGCCAGCAGCATACAGGGCCAAGAGACCCAGTACTTC	CASSIQGQETQYF
TRBJ2-1	NA	18	TRBV25-1	NA	TGTGCCAGCAGTGGCCCGGGGCGGGGAAGGGACTCCTACAATGAGCAGTTCTTC	CASSGPGRGRDSYNEQFF
TRBJ1-5	NA	14	TRBV3-1/TRBV3-2	NA	TGTGCCAGCAGCCAAGAAACGGGGAATCAGCCCCAGCATTTT	CASSQETGNQPQHF
TRBJ1-2	NA	13	TRBV30	NA	TGTGCCGGGCCCAGCTATAGGGAGTATGGCTACACCTTC	CAGPSYREYGYTF
TRBJ2-7	NA	13	TRBV28	NA	TGTGCCAGCAGTTTAGGGGCGCTCCGGGGGCAGTACTTC	CASSLGALRGQYF
TRBJ2-7	NA	13	TRBV19	NA	TGTGCCAGTAGTTCGCGACTCGCCTACGAGCAGTACTTC	CASSSRLAYEQYF
TRBJ1-4	NA	18	TRBV9	TRBD1	TGTGCCAGCAGCGCGAGGGACAGGGGTATGCATAGGGGTGAAAAACTGTTTTTT	CASSARDRGMHRGEKLFF